Listed here is a single T cell receptor (beta chain). Its antigen is not known. The entry originates in a study of OX40 agonist ivuxolimab in advanced cancers. A history of autoimmune disease or systemic immunosuppression excluded patients. Profiled with immunoSEQ multiplex PCR; TCRdb holds only in-frame clones, not every one. The sample consists of approximately 70,000 clones, about nine tenths of them appearing once. The CDR3 extends over 17 amino acids. Germline CDR1 is SGHDT and CDR2 is YYEEEE. Trimming pared 0 bases from V and 2 bases from J, leaving 17 bases between. Findings and limits, study-wide: At 0.1 to 3.0 mg/kg and by week 6, CD4+ and CD8+ T cells in the blood had expanded clonally. More expanded clones were found, on average, in CD8+ than in CD4+ T cells. Undetermined was the antigen specificity of the expanded peripheral T cells.

This sequence joins TRBV5-6 and TRBJ1-1; maybe TRBD1 (6 bases). Here the sequenced sample was CD4+ or CD8+ T cells sorted from blood, taken in a trial of the OX40 agonist ivuxolimab. The sequence came from an adult with an advanced solid tumor such as melanoma, head and neck, liver or kidney cancer. CDR3 loop: CASSLEPTGTSNTEAFF. The DNA for the CDR3 is TGTGCCAGCAGCTTGGAACCCACCGGGACAAGCAACACTGAAGCTTTCTTT.